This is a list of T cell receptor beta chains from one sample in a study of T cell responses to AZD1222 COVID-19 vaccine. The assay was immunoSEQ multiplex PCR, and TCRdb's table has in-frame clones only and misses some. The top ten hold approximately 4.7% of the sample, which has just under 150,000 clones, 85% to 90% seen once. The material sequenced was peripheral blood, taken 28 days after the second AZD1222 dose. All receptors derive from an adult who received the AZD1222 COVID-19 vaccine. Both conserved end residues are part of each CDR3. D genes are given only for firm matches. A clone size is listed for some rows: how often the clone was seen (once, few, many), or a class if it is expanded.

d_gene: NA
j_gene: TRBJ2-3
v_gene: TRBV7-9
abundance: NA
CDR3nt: TGTGCCATTCGGTGGGGGCGGGGGACCGTGGATACGCAGTATTTT
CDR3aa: CAIRWGRGTVDTQYF

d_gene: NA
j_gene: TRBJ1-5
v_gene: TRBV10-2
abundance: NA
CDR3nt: TGCGCCAGCAGTTCCTCCCCAAATCAGCCCCAGCATTTT
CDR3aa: CASSSSPNQPQHF

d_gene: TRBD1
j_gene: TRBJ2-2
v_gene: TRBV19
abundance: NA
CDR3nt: TGTGCCAGTGACAGGGGGCGCAACACCGGGGAGCTGTTTTTT
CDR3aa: CASDRGRNTGELFF

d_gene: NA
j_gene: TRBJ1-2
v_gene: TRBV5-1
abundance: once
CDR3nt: TGCGCCAGCAGCTTGGGGACAGACAACTATGGCTACACCTTC
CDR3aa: CASSLGTDNYGYTF

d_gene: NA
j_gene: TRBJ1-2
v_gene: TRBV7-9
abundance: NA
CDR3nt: TGTGCCAGCAGCTCCCCGGGGGCTAACTATGGCTACACCTTC
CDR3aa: CASSSPGANYGYTF

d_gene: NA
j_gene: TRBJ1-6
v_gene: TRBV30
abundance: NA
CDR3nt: TGTGCCTGGAGTAAGAATTCACCCCTCCACTTT
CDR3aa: CAWSKNSPLHF

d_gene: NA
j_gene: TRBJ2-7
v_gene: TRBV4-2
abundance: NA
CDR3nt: TGTGCCAGCAGCCAAGATACAGGACAACCCTACGAGCAGTACTTC
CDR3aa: CASSQDTGQPYEQYF

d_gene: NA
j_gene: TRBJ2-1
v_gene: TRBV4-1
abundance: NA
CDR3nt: TGCGCCAGCAGCCAGAGACTAGGTGCCTACAATGAGCAGTTCTTC
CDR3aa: CASSQRLGAYNEQFF

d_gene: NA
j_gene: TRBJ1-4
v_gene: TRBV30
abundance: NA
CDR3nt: TGTGCCTGGAGTGTACGAACTGAAAAACTGTTTTTT
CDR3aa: CAWSVRTEKLFF

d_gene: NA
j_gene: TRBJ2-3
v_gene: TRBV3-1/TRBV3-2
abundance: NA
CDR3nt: TGTGCCAGCAGCCTGGGGGGCGGATCAGATACGCAGTATTTT
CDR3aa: CASSLGGGSDTQYF

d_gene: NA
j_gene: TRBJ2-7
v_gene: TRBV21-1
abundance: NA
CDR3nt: TGTGCCAGCAGCAAACTTTGGCGGCCTCCCTACGAGCAGTACTTC
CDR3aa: CASSKLWRPPYEQYF

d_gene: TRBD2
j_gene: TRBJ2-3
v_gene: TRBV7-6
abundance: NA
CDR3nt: TGTGCCAGCAGCTTAAGCGGGGGGGCCGGAGATACGCAGTATTTT
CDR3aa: CASSLSGGAGDTQYF

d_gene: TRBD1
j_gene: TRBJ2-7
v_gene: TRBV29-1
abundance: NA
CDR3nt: TGCAGCGCACAGGGGTCCTCGGGCGGGGAGCAGTACTTC
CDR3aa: CSAQGSSGGEQYF

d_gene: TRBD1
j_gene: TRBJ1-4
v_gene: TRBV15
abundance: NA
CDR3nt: TGTGCCACCGGGACAGGGGATAATGAAAAACTGTTTTTT
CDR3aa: CATGTGDNEKLFF

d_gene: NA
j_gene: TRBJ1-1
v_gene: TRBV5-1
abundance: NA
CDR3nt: TGCGCCAGCAGCTTTCAGGGGAATGGTGACACTGAAGCTTTCTTT
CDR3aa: CASSFQGNGDTEAFF

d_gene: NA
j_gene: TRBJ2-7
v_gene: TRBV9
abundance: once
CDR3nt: TGTGCCAGCAGCGTAGTCCTTGAGCCCCACCGGGGTTCCTACGAGCAGTACTTC
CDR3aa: CASSVVLEPHRGSYEQYF

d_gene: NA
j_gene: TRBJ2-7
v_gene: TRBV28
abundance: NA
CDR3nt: TGTGCCAGCAGTTTATTCACCTACGAGCAGTACTTC
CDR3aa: CASSLFTYEQYF

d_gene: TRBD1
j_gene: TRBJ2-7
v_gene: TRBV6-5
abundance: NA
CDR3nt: TGTGCCAGCAGACAGGGGGTGACCTACGAGCAGTACTTC
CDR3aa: CASRQGVTYEQYF

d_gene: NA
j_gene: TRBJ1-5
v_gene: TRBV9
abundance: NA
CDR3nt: TGTGCCAGCAGCCCCCGGGGAGGGAATCAGCCCCAGCATTTT
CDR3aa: CASSPRGGNQPQHF

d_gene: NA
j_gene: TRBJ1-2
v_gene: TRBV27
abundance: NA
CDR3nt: TGTGCCAGCAGTCCCAGGGATCTCTATGGCTACACCTTC
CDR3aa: CASSPRDLYGYTF

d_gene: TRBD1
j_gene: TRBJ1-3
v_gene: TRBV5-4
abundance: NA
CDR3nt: TGTGCCAGCAGCACTCGGACAGGGGACGGAAACACCATATATTTT
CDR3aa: CASSTRTGDGNTIYF

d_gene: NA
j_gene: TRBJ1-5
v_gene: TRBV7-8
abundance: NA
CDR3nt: TGTGCCAGCAGCTTAGGGAACCAGCCCCAGCATTTT
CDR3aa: CASSLGNQPQHF

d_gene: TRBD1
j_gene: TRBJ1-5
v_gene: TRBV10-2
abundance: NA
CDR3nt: TGCGCCAGCAGTCAACAGGGGGCGGGTCAGCCCCAGCATTTT
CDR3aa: CASSQQGAGQPQHF

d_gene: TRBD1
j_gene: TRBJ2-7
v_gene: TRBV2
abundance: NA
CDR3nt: TGTGCCAGCCGAGATACGGGACAGGGCTACGAGCAGTACTTC
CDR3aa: CASRDTGQGYEQYF

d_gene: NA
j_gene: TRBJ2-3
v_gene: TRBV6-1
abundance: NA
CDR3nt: TGTGCCAGCAGTGAAGCGCTTCGGGGCGATACGCAGTATTTT
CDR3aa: CASSEALRGDTQYF

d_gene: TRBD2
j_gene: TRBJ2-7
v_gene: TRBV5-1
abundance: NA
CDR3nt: TGCGCCAGCAGCTTGGCCGGGGGGGCCCTTTTCCCCTACGAGCAGTACTTC
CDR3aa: CASSLAGGALFPYEQYF

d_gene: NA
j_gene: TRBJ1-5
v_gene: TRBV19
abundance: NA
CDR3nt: TGTGCCAGTAGTATCATACCAGAGGGCAATCAGCCCCAGCATTTT
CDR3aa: CASSIIPEGNQPQHF

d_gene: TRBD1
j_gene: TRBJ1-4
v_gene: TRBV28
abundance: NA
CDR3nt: TGTGCCAGCGCAGGGGGTGAAAAACTGTTTTTT
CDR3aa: CASAGGEKLFF

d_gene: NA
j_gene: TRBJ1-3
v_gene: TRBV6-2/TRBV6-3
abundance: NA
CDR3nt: TGTGCCAGCAGTTACTCGGCTAACACCATATATTTT
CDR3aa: CASSYSANTIYF

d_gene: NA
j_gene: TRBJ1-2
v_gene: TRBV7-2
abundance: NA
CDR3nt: TGTGCCAGCAGCGCCTGGGGGGCTAACTATGGCTACACCTTC
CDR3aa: CASSAWGANYGYTF

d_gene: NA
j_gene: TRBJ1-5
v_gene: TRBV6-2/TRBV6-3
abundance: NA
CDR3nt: TGTGCCAGCAGTGGGGAGGAGGGTCAGCCCCAGCATTTT
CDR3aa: CASSGEEGQPQHF

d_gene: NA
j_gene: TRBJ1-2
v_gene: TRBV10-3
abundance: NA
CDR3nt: TGTGCCATCAGTGAGTCTGAGGTCTATGGCTACACCTTC
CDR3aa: CAISESEVYGYTF

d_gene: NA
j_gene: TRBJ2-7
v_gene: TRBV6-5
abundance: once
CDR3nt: TGTGCCAGCAGTCACACCTCCTACGAGCAGTACTTC
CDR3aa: CASSHTSYEQYF

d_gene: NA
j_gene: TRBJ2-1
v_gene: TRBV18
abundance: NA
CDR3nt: TGTGCCAGCTCATCTGGCGGGCCGTACAATGAGCAGTTCTTC
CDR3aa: CASSSGGPYNEQFF

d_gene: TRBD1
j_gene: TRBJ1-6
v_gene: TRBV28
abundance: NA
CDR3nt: TGTGCCAGCAGTCGGGACAGCAATTCACCCCTCCACTTT
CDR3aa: CASSRDSNSPLHF

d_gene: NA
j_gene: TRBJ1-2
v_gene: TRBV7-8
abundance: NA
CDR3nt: TGTGCCAGCAGCTCGTTTCGAGGGCCGGGGGGCTACACCTTC
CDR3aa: CASSSFRGPGGYTF

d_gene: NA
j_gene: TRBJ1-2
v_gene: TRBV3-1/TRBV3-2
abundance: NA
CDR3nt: TGTGCCAGCAGCCAACGTGGAGCCCATGGCTACACCTTC
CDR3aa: CASSQRGAHGYTF

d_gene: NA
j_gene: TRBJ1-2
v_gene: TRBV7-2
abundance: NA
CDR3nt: TGTGCCAGCAGCTCCCCCGGATATAACTATGGCTACACCTTC
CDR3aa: CASSSPGYNYGYTF

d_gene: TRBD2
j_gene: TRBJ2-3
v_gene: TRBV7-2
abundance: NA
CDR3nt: TGTGCCAGCAGCCTTACCGGGGGGAGCACAGATACGCAGTATTTT
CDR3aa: CASSLTGGSTDTQYF

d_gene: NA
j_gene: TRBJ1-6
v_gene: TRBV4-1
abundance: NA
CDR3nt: TGCGCCAGCAGCCAAGTCCAGGGACCGAATTCACCCCTCCACTTT
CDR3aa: CASSQVQGPNSPLHF

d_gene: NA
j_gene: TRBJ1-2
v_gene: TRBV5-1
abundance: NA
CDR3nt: TGCGCCAGCAGCTTGGGAGGCACCTCCCGGCCTGGCTACACCTTC
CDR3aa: CASSLGGTSRPGYTF

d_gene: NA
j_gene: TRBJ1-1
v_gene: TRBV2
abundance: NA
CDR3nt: TGTGCCAGCGGCCCTAAGAGTGAAGCTTTCTTT
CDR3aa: CASGPKSEAFF

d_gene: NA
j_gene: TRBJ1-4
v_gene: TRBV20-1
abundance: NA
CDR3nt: TGCAGTGCTAGTAGAGGGTATGGTGAAAAACTGTTTTTT
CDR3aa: CSASRGYGEKLFF